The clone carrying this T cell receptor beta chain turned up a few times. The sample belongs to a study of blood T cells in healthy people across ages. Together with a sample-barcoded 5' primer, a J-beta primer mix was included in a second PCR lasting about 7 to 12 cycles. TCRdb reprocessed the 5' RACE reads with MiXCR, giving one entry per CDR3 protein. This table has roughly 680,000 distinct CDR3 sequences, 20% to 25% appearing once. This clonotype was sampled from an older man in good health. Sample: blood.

The CDR3 nucleotides are TGCGCCAGCAGCATCTTGGGGACAGCTCCCTACAATGAGCAGTTCTTC. Amino acid sequence: CASSILGTAPYNEQFF. The chain combines TRBV5-1 with TRBJ2-1; 7 nucleotides match TRBD1. Germline-derived CDR1 and CDR2 are SGHRS and YFSETQ. There are 16 residues in the CDR3. Losses at the gene ends were 4 bases for V and 2 bases for J; bases not matched to a gene: 9.